The next 5 T cell receptor beta chains were all read from a single sample in a study of CD8+ T cells in alopecia areata. Extracted RNA was reverse transcribed, and the resulting cDNA served as sequencing template. Method: immunoSEQ multiplex PCR; TCRdb's copy keeps in-frame clones and lacks some. The sample has roughly 180,000 clones, roughly 59% seen once; the top ten hold about 1.5%. The sample consisted of CD4+ T cells sorted from blood, taken at week 0. The origin of the receptors is a human donor with alopecia areata.

This sequence joins TRBV9 and TRBJ2-3, with 11 bases that match TRBD2. This CDR3 comprises 16 residues. Germline lookup yields CDR1 SGDLS and CDR2 YYNGEE. Trimming removed 4 bases from V and 0 bases from J; junction bases left unmatched: 4. This CDR3 is CASSPRLAGSTDTQYF. The CDR3 bases are TGTGCCAGCAGCCCGAGACTAGCGGGAAGCACAGATACGCAGTATTTT.

J is TRBJ2-7 and V is TRBV11-2; perhaps D is TRBD1 or TRBD2 (6 bases each). Deletions cut 4 bases from V and 3 bases from J, with 16 bases between. The CDR3 spans 15 residues. Germline V CDR1 and CDR2: SGHAT, FQNNGV. The CDR3 DNA follows: TGTGCCAGCAGCTCCGACAGGATTAGCGGCTACGAGCAGTACTTC. Residues: CASSSDRISGYEQYF.

V gene TRBV4-3 combines with J gene TRBJ1-1; D gene uncertain. The CDR3 spans 13 residues. Trimming removed 1 base at V and 7 bases at J, with 10 bases between. Germline CDR1 LGHNA, CDR2 YSLEER. The CDR3 DNA reads as TGCGCCAGCAGCCAAGTCCCCCAGAATGAAGCTTTCTTT. This gives the protein CASSQVPQNEAFF.

In the case of this clone: Additional DNA sequences in this sample encode the identical CDR3. The chain has TRBV2 and TRBJ1-2, with a tentative D call TRBD1 (5 bases). Germline V gives CDR1 SNHLY, CDR2 FYNNEI. V shed 2 bases and J shed 8 bases, with 9 bases lying between them. CDR3 size: 12 residues. Here the CDR3 reads CASSESGGGYTF. The CDR3 DNA reads as TGTGCCAGCAGTGAATCCGGGGGAGGCTACACCTTC.

This chain uses TRBV5-1 with TRBJ2-5; D may correspond to TRBD1 or TRBD2 (5 bases each). In germline, CDR1 is SGHRS, CDR2 YFSETQ. CDR3 length: 16 residues. V lost 4 bases to trimming and J lost 1 base, with 17 bases between them. CDR3: CASSGGPPGPQETQYF. The CDR3 region has the DNA TGCGCCAGCAGCGGGGGACCGCCGGGTCCCCAAGAGACCCAGTACTTC.